This TCR beta chain was captured by sequencing in a study of type 1 regulatory T cells. Whole-study results and caveats: Tr1 cells had a more restricted TCR repertoire than non-Tr1 cells.

V shed 1 base and J 7 bases; nucleotides not matched to a gene: 9. This CDR3 has 15 residues. In its sample, this clonotype was seen a few times. Its matching antigen is unknown. TCRdb fed the reads into MiXCR, producing one record per CDR3 protein. The data show tens of thousands of distinct CDR3 sequences, more than 20% seen once. The chain combines TRBV12-3 or TRBV12-4 with TRBJ2-7, with TRBD2 identical over 8 bases. The sample was cultured type 1 regulatory T (Tr1) cells, either the whole culture or a sorted fraction (not recorded which). The source of this sequence is a human donor in good health. CDR3 loop: CASSLVGAGAGEQYF. CDR3 coding DNA: TGTGCCAGCAGTTTAGTGGGAGCGGGAGCGGGGGAGCAGTACTTC.